The rows below give T cell receptor beta chains drawn from one sample of a study of T cells in localized non-small cell lung cancer. Libraries were prepared by immunoSEQ multiplex PCR; TCRdb keeps only in-frame clonotypes and omits some of them. This repertoire shows 100,000 to 150,000 clones, roughly nine tenths found once; its top ten account for over 1.5%. The sequenced sample was peripheral blood, obtained before any cancer treatment. These receptors all stem from a female donor older than 55 with stage I lung adenocarcinoma. The CDR3 runs from the conserved cysteine through the conserved F or W. The order of the fields is V gene, J gene, CDR3 protein.

v_gene: TRBV5-1; j_gene: TRBJ1-1; CDR3aa: CASSLMGQGNTEAFF
v_gene: TRBV6-6; j_gene: TRBJ2-5; CDR3aa: CASSYAQETQYF
v_gene: TRBV6-5; j_gene: TRBJ1-5; CDR3aa: CASGVGREPQHF
v_gene: TRBV30; j_gene: TRBJ1-2; CDR3aa: CAWSLNRSGYTF
v_gene: TRBV5-1; j_gene: TRBJ1-6; CDR3aa: CASSLTVYSPLHF
v_gene: TRBV6-5; j_gene: TRBJ1-2; CDR3aa: CASSYPAPGYYGYTF
v_gene: TRBV9; j_gene: TRBJ2-7; CDR3aa: CASSVGGQTYEQYF
v_gene: TRBV6-6; j_gene: TRBJ1-1; CDR3aa: CASRGGLLNTEAFF
v_gene: TRBV14; j_gene: TRBJ1-2; CDR3aa: CASSQGVHYGYTF
v_gene: TRBV5-6; j_gene: TRBJ1-5; CDR3aa: CASSPALGSGSNQPQHF
v_gene: TRBV19; j_gene: TRBJ2-1; CDR3aa: CASSFRGRSNPVF
v_gene: TRBV6-6; j_gene: TRBJ1-1; CDR3aa: CASARGVSEAFF
v_gene: TRBV6-5; j_gene: TRBJ2-2; CDR3aa: CASSYGVNTGELFF
v_gene: TRBV5-6; j_gene: TRBJ1-5; CDR3aa: CASSLYRAGSNQPQHF
v_gene: TRBV5-8; j_gene: TRBJ2-7; CDR3aa: CASRHRLAGEQYF
v_gene: TRBV9; j_gene: TRBJ2-2; CDR3aa: CASSDANTGELFF
v_gene: TRBV25-1; j_gene: TRBJ1-2; CDR3aa: CASSELTGMYGYTF
v_gene: TRBV15; j_gene: TRBJ2-7; CDR3aa: CATSSGGEQYF
v_gene: TRBV18; j_gene: TRBJ2-1; CDR3aa: CASSPSYWREQFF
v_gene: TRBV4-2; j_gene: TRBJ2-4; CDR3aa: CASSQAIVPYIQYF
v_gene: TRBV7-8; j_gene: TRBJ2-3; CDR3aa: CASSLSDRGTQYF
v_gene: TRBV6-1; j_gene: TRBJ2-3; CDR3aa: CASSRTLGDTQYF